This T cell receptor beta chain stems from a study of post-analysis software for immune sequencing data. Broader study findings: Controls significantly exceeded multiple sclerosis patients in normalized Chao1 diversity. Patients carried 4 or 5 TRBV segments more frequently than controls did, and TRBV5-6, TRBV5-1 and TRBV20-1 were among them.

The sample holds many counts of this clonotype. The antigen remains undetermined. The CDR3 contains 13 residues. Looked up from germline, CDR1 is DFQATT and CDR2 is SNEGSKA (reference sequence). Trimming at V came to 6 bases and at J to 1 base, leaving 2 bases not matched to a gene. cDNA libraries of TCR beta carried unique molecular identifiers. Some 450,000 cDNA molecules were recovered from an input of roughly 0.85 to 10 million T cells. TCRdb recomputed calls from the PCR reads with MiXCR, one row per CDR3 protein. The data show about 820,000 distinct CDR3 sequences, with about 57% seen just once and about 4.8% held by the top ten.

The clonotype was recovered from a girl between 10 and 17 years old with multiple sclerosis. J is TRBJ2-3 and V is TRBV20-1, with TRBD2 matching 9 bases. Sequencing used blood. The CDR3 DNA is TGCAGTGCGAGGACTAGCGGCACAGATACGCAGTATTTT. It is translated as CSARTSGTDTQYF.